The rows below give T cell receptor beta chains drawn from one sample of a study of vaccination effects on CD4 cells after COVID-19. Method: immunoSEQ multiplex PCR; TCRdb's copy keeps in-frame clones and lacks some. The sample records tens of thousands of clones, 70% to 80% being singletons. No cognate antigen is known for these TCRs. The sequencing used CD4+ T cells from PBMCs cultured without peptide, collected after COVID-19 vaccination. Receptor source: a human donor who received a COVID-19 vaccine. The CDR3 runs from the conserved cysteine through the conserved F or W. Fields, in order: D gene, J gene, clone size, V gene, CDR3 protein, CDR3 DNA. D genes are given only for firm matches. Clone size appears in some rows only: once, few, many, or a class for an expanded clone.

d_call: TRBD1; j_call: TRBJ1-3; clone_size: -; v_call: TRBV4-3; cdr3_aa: CASSQGGGTEYF; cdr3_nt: TGCGCCAGCAGCCAAGGCGGCGGGACAGAGTATTTT
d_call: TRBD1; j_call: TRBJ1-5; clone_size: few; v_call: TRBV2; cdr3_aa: CASSESGTGVGNQPQHF; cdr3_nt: TGTGCCAGCAGTGAATCCGGGACAGGCGTTGGAAATCAGCCCCAGCATTTT
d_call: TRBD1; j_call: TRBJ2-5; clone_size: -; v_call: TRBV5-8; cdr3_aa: CASRSGTGGWETQYF; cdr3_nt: TGTGCCAGCAGGTCTGGGACAGGGGGCTGGGAGACCCAGTACTTC
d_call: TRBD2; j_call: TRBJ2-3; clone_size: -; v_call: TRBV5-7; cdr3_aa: CASSFGLAGGSDTQYF; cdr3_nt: TGTGCCAGCAGCTTCGGTCTAGCGGGTGGATCAGATACGCAGTATTTT
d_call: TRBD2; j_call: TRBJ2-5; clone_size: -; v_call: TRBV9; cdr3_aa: CASSVGGRETQYF; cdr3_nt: TGTGCCAGCAGCGTAGGCGGGAGGGAGACCCAGTACTTC
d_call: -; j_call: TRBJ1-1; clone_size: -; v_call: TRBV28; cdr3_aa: CASSRSINRALNTEAFF; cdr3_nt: TGTGCCAGCAGCCGATCGATCAACAGGGCCCTCAACACTGAAGCTTTCTTT
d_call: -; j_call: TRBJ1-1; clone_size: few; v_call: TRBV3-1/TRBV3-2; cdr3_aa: CASSQLQMNTEAFF; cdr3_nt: TGTGCCAGCAGCCAACTTCAGATGAACACTGAAGCTTTCTTT
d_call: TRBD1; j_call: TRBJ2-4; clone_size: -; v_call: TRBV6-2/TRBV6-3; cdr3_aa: CASSQRQGSLAKNIQYF; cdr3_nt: TGTGCCAGCAGCCAAAGACAGGGGTCCCTAGCCAAAAACATTCAGTACTTC
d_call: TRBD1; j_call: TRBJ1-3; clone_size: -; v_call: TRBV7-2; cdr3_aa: CASSLYTGTGGNTIYF; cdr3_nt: TGTGCCAGCAGCTTATACACCGGGACAGGGGGAAACACCATATATTTT
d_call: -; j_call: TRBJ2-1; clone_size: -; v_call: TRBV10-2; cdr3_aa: CASSEMGQGKDNEQFF; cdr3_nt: TGCGCCAGCAGTGAGATGGGGCAGGGGAAAGACAATGAGCAGTTCTTC
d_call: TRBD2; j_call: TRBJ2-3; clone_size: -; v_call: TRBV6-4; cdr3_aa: CASSDLAGGLYF; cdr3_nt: TGTGCCAGCAGTGACCTAGCGGGGGGCTTGTATTTT
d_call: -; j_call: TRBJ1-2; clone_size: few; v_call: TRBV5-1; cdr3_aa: CASSLDPGLYGYTF; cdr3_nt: TGCGCCAGCAGCTTGGACCCAGGTTTATATGGCTACACCTTC
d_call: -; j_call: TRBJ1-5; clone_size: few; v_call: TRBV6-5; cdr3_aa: CASLGPLGPQHF; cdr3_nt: TGTGCCAGCCTCGGACCCCTGGGGCCCCAGCATTTT
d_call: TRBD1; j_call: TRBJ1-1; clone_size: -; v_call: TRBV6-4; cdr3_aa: CASSAGQADTEAFF; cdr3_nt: TGTGCCAGCAGTGCGGGACAGGCCGACACTGAAGCTTTCTTT
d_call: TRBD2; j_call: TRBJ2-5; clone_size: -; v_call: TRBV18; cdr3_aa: CASQGLAEETQYF; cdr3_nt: TGTGCCAGCCAGGGACTAGCGGAAGAGACCCAGTACTTC
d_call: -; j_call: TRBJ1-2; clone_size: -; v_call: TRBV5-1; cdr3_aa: CASSLGQAGNYGYTF; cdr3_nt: TGCGCCAGCAGCTTGGGCCAGGCGGGTAATTATGGCTACACCTTC
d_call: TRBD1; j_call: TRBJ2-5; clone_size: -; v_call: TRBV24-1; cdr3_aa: CATSDPTGRGGETQYF; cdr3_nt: TGTGCCACCAGTGATCCGACAGGGAGAGGGGGAGAGACCCAGTACTTC
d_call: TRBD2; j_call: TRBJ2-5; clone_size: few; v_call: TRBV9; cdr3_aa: CASSAGTSGGLQETQYF; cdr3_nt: TGTGCCAGCAGCGCGGGGACTAGCGGGGGCCTACAAGAGACCCAGTACTTC
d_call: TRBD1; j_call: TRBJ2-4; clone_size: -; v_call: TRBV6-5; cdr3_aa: CAGRTGVIQYF; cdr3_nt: TGTGCCGGACGAACAGGGGTCATTCAGTACTTC
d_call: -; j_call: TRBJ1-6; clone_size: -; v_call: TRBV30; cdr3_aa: CAWSQTNSPLHF; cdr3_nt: TGTGCCTGGAGCCAAACTAATTCACCCCTCCACTTT
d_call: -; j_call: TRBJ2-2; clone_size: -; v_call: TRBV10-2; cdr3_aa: CASSELGVGELFF; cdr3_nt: TGCGCCAGCAGTGAGTTGGGGGTCGGGGAGCTGTTTTTT
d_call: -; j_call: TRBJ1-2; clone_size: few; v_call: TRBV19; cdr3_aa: CASSIYGEGNYGYTF; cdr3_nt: TGTGCCAGTAGTATATATGGCGAAGGGAACTATGGCTACACCTTC
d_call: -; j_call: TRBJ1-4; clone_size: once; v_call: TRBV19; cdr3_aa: CASSSAGRDEKLFF; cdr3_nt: TGTGCCAGTAGTTCCGCAGGGCGGGATGAAAAACTGTTTTTT
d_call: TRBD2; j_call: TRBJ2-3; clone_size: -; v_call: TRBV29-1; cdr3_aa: CSVDLVAGLTDTQYF; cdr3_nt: TGCAGCGTTGACTTGGTAGCGGGGCTCACAGATACGCAGTATTTT
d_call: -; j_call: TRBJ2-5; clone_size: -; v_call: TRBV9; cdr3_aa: CASSGGQQGKETQYF; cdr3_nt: TGTGCCAGCAGCGGAGGACAGCAGGGAAAAGAGACCCAGTACTTC
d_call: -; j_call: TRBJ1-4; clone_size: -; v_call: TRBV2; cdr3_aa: CASSEGGAANEKLFF; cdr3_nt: TGTGCCAGCAGTGAAGGGGGGGCAGCTAATGAAAAACTGTTTTTT
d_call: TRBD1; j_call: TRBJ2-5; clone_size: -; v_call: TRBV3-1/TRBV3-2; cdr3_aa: CASNRQGVETQYF; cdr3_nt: TGTGCCAGCAATCGACAGGGGGTGGAGACCCAGTACTTC
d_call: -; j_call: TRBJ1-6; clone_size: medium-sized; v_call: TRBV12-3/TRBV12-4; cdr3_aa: CASSPGYTPLHF; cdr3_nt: TGTGCCAGCAGTCCAGGGTACACACCCCTCCACTTT
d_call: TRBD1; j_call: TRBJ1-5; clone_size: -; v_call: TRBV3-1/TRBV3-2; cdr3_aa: CASSDRGDNQPQHF; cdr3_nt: TGTGCCAGCAGCGACAGGGGGGACAATCAGCCCCAGCATTTT
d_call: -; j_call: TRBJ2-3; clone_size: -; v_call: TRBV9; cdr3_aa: CASSKRQFIGDTQYF; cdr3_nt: TGTGCCAGCAGCAAGAGACAGTTCATCGGAGATACGCAGTATTTT
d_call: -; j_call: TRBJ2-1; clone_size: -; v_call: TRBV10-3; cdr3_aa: CAIGQGPYDEQFF; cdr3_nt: TGTGCCATCGGGCAGGGGCCCTATGATGAGCAGTTCTTC
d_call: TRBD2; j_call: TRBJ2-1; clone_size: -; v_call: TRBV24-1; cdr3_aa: CATSDPRTSGEGQFF; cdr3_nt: TGTGCCACCAGTGACCCCCGGACTAGCGGGGAGGGGCAGTTCTTC
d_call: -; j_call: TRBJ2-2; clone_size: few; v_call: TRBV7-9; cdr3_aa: CASSPVQNTGELFF; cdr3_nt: TGTGCCAGCAGCCCAGTACAGAACACCGGGGAGCTGTTTTTT
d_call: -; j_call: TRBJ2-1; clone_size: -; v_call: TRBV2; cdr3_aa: CASSEAPGLRHNNEQFF; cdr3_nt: TGTGCCAGCAGTGAAGCGCCGGGACTCCGGCATAACAATGAGCAGTTCTTC
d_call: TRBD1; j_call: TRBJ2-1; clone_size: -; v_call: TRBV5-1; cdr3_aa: CASSSGQGTYNEQFF; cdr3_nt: TGCGCCAGCAGCTCGGGACAGGGTACCTACAATGAGCAGTTCTTC
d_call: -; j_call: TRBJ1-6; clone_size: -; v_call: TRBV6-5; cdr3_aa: CASTKSLGGNSPLHF; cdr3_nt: TGTGCCAGCACCAAATCGTTGGGGGGGAATTCACCCCTCCACTTT
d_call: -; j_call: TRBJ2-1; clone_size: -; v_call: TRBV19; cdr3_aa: CASSIFSFSLAPQNEQFF; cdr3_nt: TGTGCCAGTAGTATCTTCTCCTTTTCTCTAGCGCCCCAAAATGAGCAGTTCTTC
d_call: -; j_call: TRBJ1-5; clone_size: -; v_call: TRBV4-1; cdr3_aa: CASSQDRSIPGGVSNQPQHF; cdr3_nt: TGCGCCAGCAGCCAAGATCGAAGCATTCCGGGGGGTGTAAGCAATCAGCCCCAGCATTTT
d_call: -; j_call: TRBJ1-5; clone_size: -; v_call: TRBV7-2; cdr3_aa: CASSTQGNQPQHF; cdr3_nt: TGTGCCAGCAGTACACAAGGGAATCAGCCCCAGCATTTT
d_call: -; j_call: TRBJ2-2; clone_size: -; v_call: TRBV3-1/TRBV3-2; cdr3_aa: CASSRGTGNGELFF; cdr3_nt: TGTGCCAGCAGCCGGGGAACAGGGAACGGGGAGCTGTTTTTT
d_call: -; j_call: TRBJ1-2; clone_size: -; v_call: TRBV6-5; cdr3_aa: CASSRNLDSSGGYTF; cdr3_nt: TGTGCCAGCAGTCGTAACCTGGACAGTTCGGGCGGCTACACCTTC
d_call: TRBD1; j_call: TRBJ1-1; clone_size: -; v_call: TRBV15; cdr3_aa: CATSFQGVSEAFF; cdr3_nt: TGTGCCACCAGCTTCCAGGGGGTCTCTGAAGCTTTCTTT
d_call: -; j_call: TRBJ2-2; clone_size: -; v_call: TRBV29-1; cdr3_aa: CSVEKSGAGELFF; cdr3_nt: TGCAGCGTTGAGAAGTCTGGGGCCGGGGAGCTGTTTTTT
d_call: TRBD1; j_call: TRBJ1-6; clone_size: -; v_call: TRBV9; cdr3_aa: CASSAGDSRPYYNSPLHF; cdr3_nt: TGTGCCAGCAGCGCCGGGGACAGTCGACCTTACTATAATTCACCCCTCCACTTT
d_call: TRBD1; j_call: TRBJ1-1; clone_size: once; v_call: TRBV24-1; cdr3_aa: CATGHRGRVDTEAFF; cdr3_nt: TGTGCCACAGGGCACAGGGGACGGGTGGACACTGAAGCTTTCTTT
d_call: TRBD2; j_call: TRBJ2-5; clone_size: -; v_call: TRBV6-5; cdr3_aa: CASSKLAGGQETQYF; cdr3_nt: TGTGCCAGCAGTAAACTAGCGGGGGGCCAAGAGACCCAGTACTTC
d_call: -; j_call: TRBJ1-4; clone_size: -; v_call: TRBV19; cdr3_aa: CASSRTSRNEKLFF; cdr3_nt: TGTGCCAGTAGTAGGACTAGTCGTAATGAAAAACTGTTTTTT
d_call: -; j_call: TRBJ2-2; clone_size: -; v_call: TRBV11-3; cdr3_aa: CASSLVGGTNTGELFF; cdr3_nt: TGTGCCAGCAGCTTAGTAGGAGGGACGAACACCGGGGAGCTGTTTTTT
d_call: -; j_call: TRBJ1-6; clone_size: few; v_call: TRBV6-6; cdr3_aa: CASSYLGGSQSFALHF; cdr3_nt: TGTGCCAGCAGTTACTTGGGAGGATCACAGTCTTTCGCCCTCCACTTT
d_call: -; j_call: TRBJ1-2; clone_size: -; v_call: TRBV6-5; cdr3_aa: CASRPAARGYTF; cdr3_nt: TGTGCCAGCAGACCTGCAGCACGCGGCTACACCTTC
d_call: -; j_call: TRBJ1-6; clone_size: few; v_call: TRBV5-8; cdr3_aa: CASSSGSRSYNSPLHF; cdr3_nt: TGTGCCAGCAGCTCGGGCAGTAGATCCTATAATTCACCCCTCCACTTT
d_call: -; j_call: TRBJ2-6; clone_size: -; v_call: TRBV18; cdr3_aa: CASSPTVTSGANVLTF; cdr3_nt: TGTGCCAGCTCGCCGACGGTTACCTCTGGGGCCAACGTCCTGACTTTC
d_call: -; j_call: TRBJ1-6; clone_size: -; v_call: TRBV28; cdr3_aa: CASSRPRVDNSPLHF; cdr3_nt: TGTGCCAGCAGCCGACCCAGGGTGGATAATTCACCCCTCCACTTT
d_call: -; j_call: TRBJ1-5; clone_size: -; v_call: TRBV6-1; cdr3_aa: CASSESVGSRLGNQPQHF; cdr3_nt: TGTGCCAGCAGTGAGTCAGTAGGGTCGAGATTGGGCAATCAGCCCCAGCATTTT